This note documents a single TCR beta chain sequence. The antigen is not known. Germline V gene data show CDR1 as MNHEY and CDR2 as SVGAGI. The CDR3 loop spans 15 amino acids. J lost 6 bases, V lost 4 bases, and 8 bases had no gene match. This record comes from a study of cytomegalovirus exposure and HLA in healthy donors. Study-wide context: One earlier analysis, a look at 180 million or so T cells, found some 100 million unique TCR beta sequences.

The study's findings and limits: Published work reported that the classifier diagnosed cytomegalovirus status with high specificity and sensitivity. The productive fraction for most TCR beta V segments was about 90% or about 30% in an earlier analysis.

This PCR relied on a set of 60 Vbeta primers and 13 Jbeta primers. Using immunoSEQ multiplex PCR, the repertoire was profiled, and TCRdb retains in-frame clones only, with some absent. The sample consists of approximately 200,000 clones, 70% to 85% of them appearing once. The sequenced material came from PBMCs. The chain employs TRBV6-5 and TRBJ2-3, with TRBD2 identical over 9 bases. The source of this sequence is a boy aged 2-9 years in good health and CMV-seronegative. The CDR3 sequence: CASSSGTSRIDTQYF. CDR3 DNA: TGTGCCAGCAGTTCCGGGACTAGCCGTATCGATACGCAGTATTTT.